The clone carrying this TCR beta chain was observed a single time. The antigen is not known. This sample was taken from a study of blood T cells in healthy people across ages. Study results and limitations: Comparison with aged donors showed that long-lived donors had more naive CD4+ cells and higher diversity. PBMCs that were unsorted prevented a conclusive naive versus antigen-experienced comparison.

Using a J-beta primer mix together with a sample-barcoded 5' primer, a second PCR was run for roughly 7 to 12 cycles. TCRdb passed the 5' RACE reads through MiXCR, listing each CDR3 protein once. This table has hundreds of thousands of distinct CDR3 sequences, approximately 53% appearing once. CDR3 length: 14 amino acids. V was trimmed by 10 bases and J by 4 bases, leaving 20 bases between them. Sequenced material: blood. The sequence derives from a man aged 40-50 years in good health. This rearrangement joins TRBV12-3 or TRBV12-4 to TRBJ2-7; D uncertain. The CDR3 bases are TGTGCCACCGGGCGAGCCATCTCTCCTTACGAGCAGTACTTC. Protein product: CATGRAISPYEQYF.